This TCR beta chain was found in a study of CD8+CD57+ T cells in acquired aplastic anemia. Looking at the study overall: Sorted CD4+ plus CD8+ cells gave DNA averaging roughly 3 ug. Notes on the study in general: Patients and controls turned out to have 25 to 35 CD8+ CDR3 sequences in common. No significant difference in CD8+ Simpson's diversity was found between patients and controls.

The sequenced patients had an expansion of CD8+CD57+ cells seen by flow cytometry. Every one of the patients had aplastic anemia (severe, acquired). Of note for this clonotype: Its antigen is undetermined.

Using genomic DNA as the template, TCR beta VDJ and CDR3 profiling was carried out. Each CDR3 protein is one row after TCRdb ran MiXCR on the reads. This table holds roughly 100,000 distinct CDR3 sequences, approximately 73% found once. The CDR3 length is 12 residues. Germline lookup yields CDR1 DFQATT and CDR2 SNEGSKA (reference sequence). Deletions cut 6 bases from V and 0 bases from J, with 9 bases between. The source of this sequence is a human donor with aplastic anemia. The sequenced material came from sorted CD4+, CD8+, or CD8+CD57+ T cells (not recorded which) from PBMCs. This sequence joins TRBV20-1 and TRBJ2-7; D not resolved. In nucleotides, the CDR3 is TGCAGTGCCAACGACGGCTCCTACGAGCAGTACTTC. Encoded protein: CSANDGSYEQYF.